Sequencing of this T cell receptor beta chain was carried out in a study of CD8+CD57+ T cells in acquired aplastic anemia. Researchers used genomic DNA as the template to profile TCR beta VDJ and CDR3. Using its own MiXCR run on the reads, TCRdb lists one record per CDR3 protein. The table records some 150,000 distinct CDR3 sequences, roughly half of them present only once. Study-level results: Overlapping CD8+ CDR3 repertoires of patients and controls contained under 35 shared sequences.

The length of the CDR3 is 11 residues. Trimming shortened V by 6 bases and J by 3 bases, and 5 bases separated the two germline ends. The germline V gene has CDR1 SGHRS and CDR2 YFSETQ. To note about this clonotype: Its antigen is still unknown.

For sequencing, patients were chosen who had shown expansion of CD8+CD57+ cells by flow cytometry. The receptor's source is a human donor with aplastic anemia. The chain links TRBV5-1 to TRBJ2-3, with no clear D. The sample comprised sorted CD4+, CD8+, or CD8+CD57+ T cells (not recorded which) from PBMCs. The CDR3 loop is CASTLTDTQYF. The CDR3 bases are TGCGCCAGCACTCTAACAGATACGCAGTATTTT.